A single TCR delta chain is shown here with its context. This clone showed up just a few times. Its antigen is currently not known. Within one base of it there is no much larger clone, and no base qualities were kept. The CDR3 runs 17 residues from the cysteine to the phenylalanine. The retained sequence is limited to the CDR3, 51 bases, with the frame set at the first base. The germline V gene encodes CDR1 GEAIGNYY and CDR2 EKD. V is pared back by 0 bases and J by 0 bases, with 8 bases lying between the germline termini. Library method: RT-PCR. Sequencing instrument: Illumina MiSeq. TCRdb reanalyzed the public reads with the CATT caller, and identical DNA sequences were merged afterwards. The sample includes about 2,600 delta-chain clones, with approximately 2.9% observed a single time. The ten largest account for roughly 52% of the sample. The sample is drawn from a study of gamma-delta T cells after stem cell transplantation (TCRdb year 2016).

Sequencing used gamma-delta T cells. The sequence was obtained from a human donor. It is not recorded whose cells these are; they may come from a transplant donor. The rearrangement combines TRDV2 with TRDJ3; the D segment cannot be called with confidence. CDR3 loop: CACDTVSSSWDTRQMFF. The DNA sequence reads TGTGCCTGTGACACCGTTTCCAGCTCCTGGGACACCCGACAGATGTTTTTC.